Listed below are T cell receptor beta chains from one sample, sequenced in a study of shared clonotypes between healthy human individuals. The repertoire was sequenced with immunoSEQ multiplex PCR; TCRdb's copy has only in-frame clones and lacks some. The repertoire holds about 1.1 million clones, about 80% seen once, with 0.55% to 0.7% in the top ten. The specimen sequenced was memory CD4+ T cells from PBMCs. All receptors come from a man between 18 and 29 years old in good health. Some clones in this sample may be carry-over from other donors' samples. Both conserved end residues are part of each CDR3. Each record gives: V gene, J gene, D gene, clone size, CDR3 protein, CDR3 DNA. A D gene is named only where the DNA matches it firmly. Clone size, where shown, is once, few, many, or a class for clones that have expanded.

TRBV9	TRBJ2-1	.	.	CASSVAMAGTSYNEQFF	TGTGCCAGCAGCGTAGCTATGGCGGGAACGTCCTACAATGAGCAGTTCTTC
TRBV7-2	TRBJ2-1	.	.	CASSPVGGAEQFF	TGTGCCAGCAGCCCCGTTGGTGGAGCTGAGCAGTTCTTC
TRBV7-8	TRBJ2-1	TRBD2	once	CASSLRMTSGNYNEQFF	TGTGCCAGCAGCTTAAGAATGACTAGCGGGAACTACAATGAGCAGTTCTTC
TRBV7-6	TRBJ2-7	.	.	CASSPDKSYEQYF	TGTGCCAGCAGCCCAGACAAGTCCTACGAGCAGTACTTC
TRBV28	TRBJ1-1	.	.	CASSLFTGRQNTEAFF	TGTGCCAGCAGTTTGTTCACAGGCCGTCAGAACACTGAAGCTTTCTTT
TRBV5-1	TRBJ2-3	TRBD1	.	CASRNRGARDPDTQYF	TGCGCCAGCAGGAACAGGGGTGCTAGGGACCCAGATACGCAGTATTTT
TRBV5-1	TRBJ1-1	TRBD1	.	CASSLEIAGGTEAFF	TGCGCCAGCAGCTTGGAGATAGCAGGGGGCACTGAAGCTTTCTTT
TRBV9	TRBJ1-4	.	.	CASATGSNEKLFF	TGTGCCAGCGCGACAGGTTCTAATGAAAAACTGTTTTTT
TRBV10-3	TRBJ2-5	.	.	CAISDLTTGETQYF	TGTGCCATCAGTGATTTGACTACTGGGGAGACCCAGTACTTC
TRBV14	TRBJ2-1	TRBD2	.	CASSHWTSGRSDEQFF	TGTGCCAGCAGCCATTGGACTAGCGGGAGATCGGATGAGCAGTTCTTC
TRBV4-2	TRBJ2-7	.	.	CASSSGGQGWYEQYF	TGTGCCAGCAGCTCCGGGGGGCAGGGCTGGTACGAGCAGTACTTC
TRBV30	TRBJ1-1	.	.	CAWMGSKNTEAFF	TGTGCCTGGATGGGATCTAAGAACACTGAAGCTTTCTTT
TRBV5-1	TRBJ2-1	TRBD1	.	CAGTLGSTGSNNEQFF	TGCGCCGGCACCCTTGGATCGACAGGGTCGAACAATGAGCAGTTCTTC
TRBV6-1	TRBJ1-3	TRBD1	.	CASSVGQGAGNTIYF	TGTGCCAGCAGTGTGGGACAGGGGGCTGGAAACACCATATATTTT
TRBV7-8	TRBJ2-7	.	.	CASSRTATGTQPYEQYF	TGTGCCAGCAGCCGTACCGCAACGGGGACCCAACCGTACGAGCAGTACTTC
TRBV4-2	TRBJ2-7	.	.	CASSQLGDLYEQYF	TGTGCCAGCAGCCAATTGGGAGACCTTTACGAGCAGTACTTC
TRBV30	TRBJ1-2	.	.	CAWSYNTQGGYGYTF	TGTGCCTGGAGTTACAACACACAGGGTGGCTATGGCTACACCTTC
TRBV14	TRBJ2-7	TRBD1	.	CASQKTGVSYEQYF	TGTGCCAGCCAAAAGACAGGGGTGAGCTACGAGCAGTACTTC
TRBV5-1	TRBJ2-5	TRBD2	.	CASSLVLAGGGEETQYF	TGCGCCAGCAGCTTGGTGCTAGCGGGAGGGGGTGAAGAGACCCAGTACTTC
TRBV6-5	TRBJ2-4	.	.	CASRRDTLAKNIQYF	TGTGCCAGCAGGCGGGACACCCTAGCCAAAAACATTCAGTACTTC
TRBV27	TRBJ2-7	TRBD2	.	CASSLFASGAYEQYF	TGTGCCAGCAGTTTATTCGCTAGCGGCGCCTACGAGCAGTACTTC
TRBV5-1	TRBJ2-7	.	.	CASSLGLTGYSYEQYF	TGCGCCAGCAGCTTGGGACTGACAGGTTATTCCTACGAGCAGTACTTC
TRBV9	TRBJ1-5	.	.	CASSDLSYSNQPQHF	TGTGCCAGCAGCGACTTAAGTTATAGCAATCAGCCCCAGCATTTT
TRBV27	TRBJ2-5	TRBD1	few	CASGQRGTGSAKQYF	TGTGCCAGCGGACAACGAGGGACAGGGAGTGCAAAACAGTACTTC
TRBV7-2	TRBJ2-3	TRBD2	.	CASSLRAGVVTDTQYF	TGTGCCAGCAGCCTTCGGGCGGGAGTTGTTACAGATACGCAGTATTTT
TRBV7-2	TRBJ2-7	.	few	CASRKAGNNRYEQYF	TGTGCCAGCAGGAAAGCAGGAAATAACCGGTACGAGCAGTACTTC
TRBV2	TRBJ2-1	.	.	CASAGEGPPNEQFF	TGTGCCAGCGCTGGGGAAGGACCACCCAATGAGCAGTTCTTC
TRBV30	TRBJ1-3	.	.	CAWSPARTDSGNTIYF	TGTGCCTGGAGCCCCGCCAGGACGGACTCTGGAAACACCATATATTTT
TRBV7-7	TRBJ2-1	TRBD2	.	CASSPAAGGSYNEQFF	TGTGCCAGCAGCCCGGCTGCGGGGGGCTCCTACAATGAGCAGTTCTTC
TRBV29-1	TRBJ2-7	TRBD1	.	CSVIRTGADEQYF	TGCAGCGTTATTCGGACAGGAGCCGATGAGCAGTACTTC
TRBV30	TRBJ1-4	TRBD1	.	CAWSVTGGEKLFF	TGTGCCTGGAGTGTAACAGGGGGTGAAAAACTGTTTTTT
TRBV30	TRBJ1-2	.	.	CAWSTGLKYGYTF	TGTGCCTGGAGTACCGGACTGAAGTATGGCTACACCTTC
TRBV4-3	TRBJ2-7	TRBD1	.	CASSLLGTGEWEQYF	TGCGCCAGCAGCCTCCTCGGGACAGGGGAGTGGGAGCAGTACTTC
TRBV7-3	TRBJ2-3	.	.	CASSPDSDTQYF	TGTGCCAGCAGCCCAGACTCGGATACGCAGTATTTT
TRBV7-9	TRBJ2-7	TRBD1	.	CASSFGSQGTYYEQYF	TGTGCCAGCAGCTTCGGGTCACAGGGGACCTACTACGAGCAGTACTTC
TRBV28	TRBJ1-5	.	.	CASSFGRDQPQHF	TGTGCCAGCAGTTTTGGCCGCGATCAGCCCCAGCATTTT
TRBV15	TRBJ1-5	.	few	CATSRAGQPQHF	TGTGCCACCAGCAGAGCGGGCCAGCCCCAGCATTTT
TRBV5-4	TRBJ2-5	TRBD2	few	CASSLGWGSGTGQETQYF	TGTGCCAGCAGCTTGGGGTGGGGCAGCGGGACGGGGCAAGAGACCCAGTACTTC
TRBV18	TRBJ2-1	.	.	CASSSRASSYNEQFF	TGTGCCAGCTCATCTAGGGCGAGCTCCTACAATGAGCAGTTCTTC
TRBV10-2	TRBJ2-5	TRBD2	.	CASWTGRSEETQYF	TGCGCCAGCTGGACCGGGAGGTCGGAAGAGACCCAGTACTTC
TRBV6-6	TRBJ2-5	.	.	CASSYRTWETQYF	TGTGCCAGCAGTTACCGTACCTGGGAGACCCAGTACTTC
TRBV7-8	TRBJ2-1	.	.	CASSRGQTYNEQFF	TGTGCCAGCAGCCGGGGACAAACCTACAATGAGCAGTTCTTC
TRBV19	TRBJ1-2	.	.	CASQGGYTF	TGTGCCAGTCAGGGTGGCTACACCTTC
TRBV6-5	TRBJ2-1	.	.	CASSTRSGAGNEQFF	TGTGCCAGCAGCACACGTAGCGGAGCAGGGAATGAGCAGTTCTTC
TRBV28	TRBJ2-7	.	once	CASRFIRGEGREQYF	TGTGCCAGCAGATTTATCCGGGGTGAGGGCCGGGAGCAGTACTTC
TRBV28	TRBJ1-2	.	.	CASSLRQLYGYTF	TGTGCCAGCAGTTTAAGACAGCTCTATGGCTACACCTTC
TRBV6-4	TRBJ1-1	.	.	CASSRDPRDTEAFF	TGTGCCAGCAGTCGAGACCCCCGGGACACTGAAGCTTTCTTT
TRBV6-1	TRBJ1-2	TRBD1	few	CASIPGGGSYGYTF	TGTGCCAGCATCCCGGGAGGGGGCAGCTATGGCTACACCTTC
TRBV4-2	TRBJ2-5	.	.	CASSPIAGETQYF	TGTGCCAGCAGCCCGATAGCAGGAGAGACCCAGTACTTC
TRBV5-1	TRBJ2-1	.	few	CASSLRARADEQFF	TGCGCCAGCAGCTTGCGTGCCAGAGCCGATGAGCAGTTCTTC
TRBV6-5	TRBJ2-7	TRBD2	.	CASSYSFLAGGHEQYF	TGTGCCAGCAGTTATTCCTTTCTAGCGGGAGGCCACGAGCAGTACTTC
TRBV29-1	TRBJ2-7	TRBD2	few	CSVEDLRLAGGREQYF	TGCAGCGTTGAAGATCTCCGACTAGCGGGAGGGCGGGAGCAGTACTTC